The 27 T cell receptor beta chains in this list originate from one sample, sequenced in a study of blood T cell repertoires in COVID-19. Produced via immunoSEQ multiplex PCR; TCRdb's table is partial and in-frame only. The sample shows 200,000 to 300,000 clones, approximately 90% of them seen only once. Source material: PBMCs or T cells enriched from blood (not recorded which). These receptors were obtained from a woman between 25 and 40 years old who had recovered from COVID-19.

The chain links TRBV19 to TRBJ2-7; tentatively, D is TRBD2 (5 bases). V dropped 3 bases and J dropped 5 bases, with 14 bases sitting between them. CDR1 is LNHDA, CDR2 SQIVND, per germline (reference sequence). The CDR3 runs to 14 residues. DNA for the CDR3: TGTGCCAGTAGTATGAGCCCTGGACTTAACGAGCAGTACTTC. It specifies CASSMSPGLNEQYF. Full variable domain (missing parts from reference TRBV19 and TRBJ2-7): DGGITQSPKYLFRKEGQNVTLSCEQNLNHDAMYWYRQDPGQGLRLIYYSQIVNDFQKGDIAEGYSVSREKKESFPLTVTSAQKNPTAFYLCASSMSPGLNEQYFGPGTRLTVT.

V gene TRBV18 combines with J gene TRBJ2-7; 14 bases map to TRBD2. With 3 bases clipped from V and 9 bases from J, the junction kept 7 bases outside the gene matches. CDR1 is KGHSH and CDR2 is LQKENI in the germline V gene. CDR3 length equals 15 residues. CDR3 DNA: TGTGCCAGCTCACCCGGGACTAGCGGGAGCTTTGGGCAGTACTTC. Translated, it gives CASSPGTSGSFGQYF.

The chain recombines TRBV28 with TRBJ2-1, with 7 positions matching TRBD2. V lost 6 bases to trimming and J lost 0 bases; unmatched junction nucleotides: 5. This CDR3 region has 15 residues. Germline V gene data show CDR1 as MDHEN and CDR2 as SYDVKM. This CDR3 reads CASRWGGSSYNEQFF. The CDR3 nucleotides read TGTGCCAGCAGGTGGGGCGGGAGCTCCTACAATGAGCAGTTCTTC. Supplemented by reference TRBV28 and TRBJ2-1, the full variable domain reads DVKVTQSSRYLVKRTGEKVFLECVQDMDHENMFWYRQDPGLGLRLIYFSYDVKMKEKGDIPEGYSVSREKKERFSLILESASTNQTSMYLCASRWGGSSYNEQFFGPGTRLTVL.

The J gene is TRBJ2-2, the V gene TRBV6-5, with TRBD2 identical over 12 bases. Looked up from germline, CDR1 is MNHEY and CDR2 is SVGAGI. The CDR3 spans 14 residues. V lost 7 bases and J lost 6; bases outside the gene matches: 3. Here the CDR3 reads CASTRTSGAGELFF. CDR3 bases: TGTGCCAGCACCCGGACTAGCGGGGCCGGGGAGCTGTTTTTT.

A single count supports this clone. CDR3 residues: CASSQALDRWRSSPLHF. DNA for the CDR3: TGCGCCAGCAGCCAAGCCTTGGACAGGTGGAGGAGTTCACCCCTCCACTTT. This chain joins TRBV4-1 and TRBJ1-6, with 7 bases aligning to TRBD1. With 1 base clipped from V and 9 bases from J, the junction kept 12 bases outside the gene matches. Germline CDR1 and CDR2: MGHRA and YSYEKL. This CDR3 has 17 residues.

This clone was observed a handful of times. The chain employs TRBV30 and TRBJ2-7; 8 bases fit TRBD1. CDR3 length: 13 amino acids. The V gene's germline CDR1 is GTSNPN and CDR2 SVGIG (reference sequence). V lost 7 bases and J lost 2; bases outside the gene matches: 7. In nucleotides, the CDR3 is TGTGCCTTACACCCGGGACAGGCCTACGAGCAGTACTTC. Protein product: CALHPGQAYEQYF.

This chain links TRBV7-2 with TRBJ2-1; D call uncertain. The CDR3 consists of 14 residues. Trimming shortened V by 1 base and J by 7 bases, and 11 bases separated the two germline ends. Germline V CDR1 and CDR2: SGHTA, FQGNSA. The CDR3 protein is CASSLGVGRNEQFF. Here the CDR3 DNA reads TGTGCCAGCAGCTTAGGTGTCGGCAGGAATGAGCAGTTCTTC.

V and J are TRBV7-9 and TRBJ1-1; 9 nucleotides line up with TRBD1. Trimming took 1 base from V and 4 from J; bases not matched to a gene: 1. The CDR3 contains 14 residues. CDR1 and CDR2 from the germline V gene are SEHNR and FQNEAQ (reference sequence). In nucleotides, the CDR3 is TGTGCCAGCAGCTTAGAGACAGGGGGCACTGAAGCTTTCTTT. This translates into CASSLETGGTEAFF. Full variable domain (outside the CDR3, taken from reference TRBV7-9 and TRBJ1-1): DTGVSQNPRHKITKRGQNVTFRCDPISEHNRLYWYRQTLGQGPEFLTYFQNEAQLEKSRLLSDRFSAERPKGSFSTLEIQRTEQGDSAMYLCASSLETGGTEAFFGQGTRLTVV.

The V call is TRBV28, the J call TRBJ1-2; D gene unclear. V lost 2 bases and J lost 5, with 9 bases in between. This CDR3 is 13 amino acids long. From germline, CDR1 is MDHEN and CDR2 SYDVKM. CDR3 nucleotides: TGTGCCAGCAGTTTACACACGGGGTATGGCTACACCTTC. Translation gives CASSLHTGYGYTF.

The chain joins TRBV27 to TRBJ1-2; D uncertain. Germline values: CDR1 MNHEY, CDR2 SMNVEV (reference sequence). This CDR3 has 14 residues. Trimming removed 5 bases at V and 7 bases at J, with 17 bases between. CDR3 sequence (DNA): TGTGCCAGCAGTCAAAAGGGAGGATTCGGTGGCTACACCTTC. Protein product: CASSQKGGFGGYTF.

The DNA of the CDR3 is TGCGCCAGCAGCCAATCGCGCGGCCTATCTAACTATGGCTACACCTTC. Translation: CASSQSRGLSNYGYTF. The gene calls are TRBV4-1 and TRBJ1-2, with D unclear. The ends were cut back, 2 bases at V and 0 bases at J, with 13 bases in the middle. The germline CDR1 and CDR2 sequences are MGHRA and YSYEKL. This CDR3 is 16 amino acids long.

This chain links TRBV7-3 with TRBJ2-5; possible D gene TRBD1, 6 bases. Trimming stripped 0 bases from V and 4 bases from J, with 12 bases between. The CDR3 is 15 amino acids. The germline V gene encodes CDR1 SGHTA and CDR2 FQGTGA. The CDR3 here is CASSLTADRGETQYF. CDR3 nucleotides: TGTGCCAGCAGCTTAACCGCGGACAGAGGAGAGACCCAGTACTTC.

The rearrangement uses TRBV3-1 (or the pseudogene TRBV3-2) and TRBJ2-3; TRBD2 is a possible D gene (6 bases). With 4 bases removed from V and 7 bases from J, the gap between germline ends came to 9 bases. The CDR3 extends over 12 amino acids. Germline assignment: CDR1 LGHDT and CDR2 YNNKEL (reference sequence). In DNA form, the CDR3 reads TGTGCCAGCAGCCCGGGGGTGAATACGCAGTATTTT. It is translated as CASSPGVNTQYF.

The chain joins TRBV6-2 or TRBV6-3 to TRBJ2-5; a possible D gene is TRBD2 (5 bases). Trimming cost V 5 bases and J 2 bases, with 9 bases left between them. The CDR3 is 13 amino acids. CDR1 is MNHEY, CDR2 SVGEGT, per germline. CDR3 DNA: TGTGCCAGCAGTCGACGGACTCAAGAGACCCAGTACTTC. Translation gives CASSRRTQETQYF.

The chain uses TRBV19 and TRBJ1-2; 8 bases agree with TRBD1. Germline loops: CDR1 LNHDA, CDR2 SQIVND (reference sequence). The CDR3 contains 13 residues. Germline trimming cut 4 bases from V and 9 bases from J; bases unmatched to any gene: 7. DNA for the CDR3: TGTGCCAGTAGTAGGGACAGGTGGGGACGCTACACCTTC. Translation gives CASSRDRWGRYTF.

This rearrangement joins TRBV20-1 to TRBJ1-3; D perhaps matches TRBD1 (5 bases). V lost 3 bases and J 4 bases, leaving 10 bases between the germline ends. CDR1 is DFQATT, CDR2 SNEGSKA, per germline (reference sequence). This CDR3 comprises 13 residues. CDR3 bases: TGCAGTGCTAGTTGGCAGGGAGGAAACACCATATATTTT. As protein: CSASWQGGNTIYF.

V usage is TRBV7-6 and J usage is TRBJ2-6; D not resolved. This CDR3 is 16 amino acids long. Trimming took off 5 bases at V and 0 bases at J, with 11 bases between the two ends. From germline, CDR1 is SGHVS and CDR2 FNYEAQ. As DNA, the CDR3 is TGTGCCAGCAGCCGCCCTCGAGACTCTGGGGCCAACGTCCTGACTTTC. Amino acid sequence: CASSRPRDSGANVLTF.

V usage is TRBV4-3 and J usage is TRBJ2-7, with unresolved D. CDR3 size: 14 residues. V was trimmed by 0 bases and J by 0 bases, leaving 6 bases between them. CDR1 LGHNA and CDR2 YSLEER come from the germline V gene. CDR3 DNA: TGCGCCAGCAGCCAAGAAATCCTCTCCTACGAGCAGTACTTC. Translated, it gives CASSQEILSYEQYF.

In regard to this clone: Other DNA sequences in the same sample also yield this CDR3. The rearrangement links TRBV9 to TRBJ1-1; D gene unclear. V lost 1 base and J lost 1, with 5 bases in between. Germline CDR1 SGDLS, CDR2 YYNGEE. This CDR3 has 13 amino acids. The DNA of the CDR3 is TGTGCCAGCAGCGTAAGCGGGAACACTGAAGCTTTCTTT. Protein product: CASSVSGNTEAFF.

This sequence joins TRBV30 and TRBJ1-2; D is perhaps TRBD1 (5 bases). V was trimmed by 2 bases and J by 3 bases, leaving 10 bases between them. Germline values: CDR1 GTSNPN, CDR2 SVGIG (reference sequence). This CDR3 has 13 residues. The CDR3 bases are TGTGCCTGGAGTTGGGACTCGTACTATGGCTACACCTTC. Amino acid sequence: CAWSWDSYYGYTF.

The rearrangement joins TRBV5-1 to TRBJ1-1; D gene ambiguous. Germline-derived CDR1 and CDR2 are SGHRS and YFSETQ. The CDR3 runs 14 residues. Deletions cut 1 base from V and 3 bases from J, with 10 bases between. For the CDR3, the DNA is TGCGCCAGCAGCTTGTGGTTGAGGGACACTGAAGCTTTCTTT. Amino acids: CASSLWLRDTEAFF.

CDR3 residues: CASGTYEQYF. The CDR3 region has the DNA TGTGCCAGCGGCACCTACGAGCAGTACTTC. V is TRBV11-2 and J is TRBJ2-7; no definite D call. Germline V gene data show CDR1 as SGHAT and CDR2 as FQNNGV. There are 10 residues in the CDR3. V was shortened by 8 bases and J by 2 bases, with 4 bases between the two germline ends.

This chain joins TRBV29-1 and TRBJ2-3; D is perhaps TRBD1 (7 bases). CDR3 size: 15 residues. The germline CDR1 and CDR2 sequences are SQVTM and ANQGSEA. Trimming stripped 4 bases from V and 2 bases from J, with 16 bases between. CDR3 sequence (DNA): TGCAGCGTTGTTTATCCAGGGGGGCTCACAGATACGCAGTATTTT. It codes for CSVVYPGGLTDTQYF.

The chain recombines TRBV7-3 with TRBJ2-1, with 8 positions matching TRBD2. With 1 base clipped from V and 4 bases from J, the junction kept 12 bases outside the gene matches. Germline CDR1 is SGHTA and CDR2 is FQGTGA. This CDR3 contains 18 residues. The CDR3, as DNA: TGTGCCAGCAGCTTAAATGGCGGGAGGATTAGGGCTTACAATGAGCAGTTCTTC. Residues: CASSLNGGRIRAYNEQFF.

The chain has TRBV28 and TRBJ1-3; no reliable D call. CDR3 size: 13 residues. The V end lost 6 bases, the J end lost 4 bases, and 10 bases lay between the germline ends. The germline CDR1 and CDR2 sequences are MDHEN and SYDVKM. CDR3 protein: CASRLILGNTIYF. The DNA for the CDR3 is TGTGCCAGCAGATTAATTCTGGGAAACACCATATATTTT.

The V call is TRBV6-2 or TRBV6-3, the J call TRBJ2-7; D may be TRBD2 (6 bases). CDR1 and CDR2 (germline): MNHEY, SVGEGT. Trimming cost V 5 bases and J 2 bases, with 13 bases left between them. The CDR3 has 14 amino acids. The CDR3 loop is CASSTGGGTYEQYF. For the CDR3, the DNA is TGTGCCAGCAGTACCGGGGGAGGCACCTACGAGCAGTACTTC.

To note about this clone: Relative to the germline gene, one junction end is altered; a read error may explain this. The chain combines TRBV27 with TRBJ1-5, with unresolved D. From germline, CDR1 is MNHEY and CDR2 SMNVEV (reference sequence). The CDR3 consists of 13 residues. CDR3 bases: TGTGCCACCTCCGTGCGGGCCAATCGGCCCCAGCATTTT. Protein sequence: CATSVRANRPQHF.